This T cell receptor (beta chain) is drawn from a study of human T cells and chemical hapten exposure. Across the whole study: Weekly administration of diphenylcyclopropenone to the scalp of patients continued throughout the roughly 24-week study. Cases of alopecia areata, totalis or universalis occurred in a predominantly female patient group. Study outcomes and limitations: DPC sensitization left the count of TCRs above 1 in 1000 unchanged. While controls formed fewer of them, expanded TCRs formed significantly more large CDR3 similarity clusters.

Time point: pre-sensitization, week 0. Treatment given: therapeutic diphenylcyclopropenone sensitization with weekly scalp DPC. Per the germline V gene, CDR1 is KGHSH and CDR2 is LQKENI. The CDR3 is made up of 15 amino acids. The V and J ends lost 5 bases and 0 bases respectively, with 12 bases between them. TCRdb re-derived calls from the RACE reads in MiXCR, one entry per CDR3 protein. The repertoire includes around 350,000 distinct CDR3 sequences, 5.5% of them detected once, and more than 8% sits in the top ten. This clonotype was counted only a few times. Its antigen is not identified. This receptor was obtained from a woman aged 18 to 35 with alopecia areata. Some clones in this sample may be carry-over from other donors' samples. This sample comprised whole blood, obtained in connection with sensitization to the hapten diphenylcyclopropenone (DPC). V and J are TRBV18 and TRBJ2-3; no clear D gene. The CDR3: CASSSSQLSTDTQYF. The DNA of the CDR3 is TGTGCCAGCTCAAGCAGTCAGCTTAGCACAGATACGCAGTATTTT.